This TCR beta chain is drawn from a study of response to subunit inactivated influenza vaccine. The V gene's germline CDR1 is SGHNT and CDR2 YYREEE (reference sequence). The CDR3 extends over 16 amino acids. With 3 bases clipped from V and 2 bases from J, the junction kept 5 bases outside the gene matches. TCRdb reprocessed the RT-PCR reads with MiXCR, giving one entry per CDR3 protein. The sample consists of 500,000 or so distinct CDR3 sequences, about 17% of them appearing once. This clonotype was recorded a few times. The sequence derives from a man between 50 and 75 years old who received an inactivated influenza vaccine. The chain recombines TRBV5-4 with TRBJ2-1; 10 bases agree with TRBD1. Sequenced here: CD4+ T cells sorted from PBMCs, sampled around 2 years after vaccination. The CDR3 loop is CASSYRDRGTYNEQFF. The CDR3 region has the DNA TGTGCCAGCAGCTACCGGGACAGGGGTACCTACAATGAGCAGTTCTTC.